The 25 T cell receptor beta chains below all came from one sample that was sequenced in a study of T cells in Graves' hyperthyroidism and ophthalmopathy. It was RNA transcripts that yielded the amplified TCR beta CDR3 regions. When the TCR CDR3 underwent first-round RT-PCR, the HTBI primer set was used. Via MiXCR, TCRdb re-called the multiplex PCR reads, giving one row per CDR3 protein. The sample has roughly 400,000 distinct CDR3 sequences, over 11% seen once. Source material: blood. These receptors were obtained from a man aged 50-59 years with Graves' ophthalmopathy.

This clonotype was detected many times. The V and J genes are TRBV5-1 and TRBJ2-7; D not resolved. V lost 4 bases, J lost 4 bases, and 9 bases lay in between. The germline gives CDR1 SGHRS, CDR2 YFSETQ. The length of the CDR3 is 12 residues. For the CDR3, the DNA is TGCGCCAGCAGCGCGGACCTGTACGAGCAGTACTTC. As protein: CASSADLYEQYF.

This clonotype appeared many times. This rearrangement joins TRBV6-1 to TRBJ2-2; unclear D gene. Germline V gene data show CDR1 as MNHNS and CDR2 as SASEGT. CDR3 size: 14 residues. V was cut by 6 bases and J by 5 bases, with 13 bases left in between. CDR3 region: CASSVAAGTGELFF. The CDR3 bases are TGTGCCAGCAGCGTCGCTGCTGGGACCGGGGAGCTGTTTTTT.

This clonotype was observed a few times. The chain has TRBV6-2 or TRBV6-3 and TRBJ2-6, with 9 positions matching TRBD2. The germline V gene has CDR1 MNHEY and CDR2 SVGEGT. CDR3 size: 18 residues. V dropped 6 bases and J dropped 0; count of bases not matched to a gene: 9. The DNA for the CDR3 is TGTGCCAGCAGCCAACCTAGCGGGACCCTCTCTGGGGCCAACGTCCTGACTTTC. Residues: CASSQPSGTLSGANVLTF.

This clonotype was detected many times. J is TRBJ2-7 and V is TRBV5-6; 7 positions agree with TRBD1. CDR3 length: 13 residues. V gave up 3 bases and J gave up 3 bases; unmatched junction bases: 3. From germline, CDR1 is SGHDT and CDR2 YYEEEE. The CDR3: CASSWGQRYEQYF. The CDR3 DNA reads TGTGCCAGCAGCTGGGGACAGCGCTACGAGCAGTACTTC.

This clonotype has a count of ten or more. This chain links TRBV3-1 with TRBJ1-4; 7 positions match TRBD1. V shed 6 bases, J shed 7 bases, and the junction held 8 bases outside the gene matches. This CDR3 region has 14 residues. The germline CDR1 and CDR2 sequences are LGHDT and YNNKEL (reference sequence). CDR3 sequence: CASSQRGRGEKLFF. For the CDR3, the DNA is TGTGCCAGCAGTCAGAGGGGGCGGGGTGAAAAACTGTTTTTT.

The table lists this clonotype with many counts. As DNA, the CDR3 is TGCAGCGTCCGTACAGGGACAGGGGGGACCACCGGGGAGCTGTTTTTT. Residues: CSVRTGTGGTTGELFF. The chain employs TRBV29-1 and TRBJ2-2; 11 bases match TRBD1. Germline loops: CDR1 SQVTM, CDR2 ANQGSEA. The CDR3 has 16 amino acids. Trimming removed 6 bases from V and 4 bases from J; junction bases left unmatched: 10.

This chain joins TRBV7-9 and TRBJ1-2; unclear D gene. Germline CDR1 is SEHNR and CDR2 is FQNEAQ (reference sequence). V was pared by 0 bases and J by 12 bases, with 8 bases between. This CDR3 is built from 11 residues. Written as DNA, the CDR3 is TGTGCCAGCAGCTTAGCGGGAAACGACACCTTC. Its translation: CASSLAGNDTF.

This clonotype was counted at least ten times. This sequence joins TRBV11-2 and TRBJ2-3; 7 positions match TRBD2. Germline assignment: CDR1 SGHAT and CDR2 FQNNGV. The length of the CDR3 is 20 residues. Unmatched junction bases numbered 20, after V lost 1 base and J lost 4 bases. The CDR3 loop reads CASSLGSGGFSPDFPDTQYF. The DNA of the CDR3 is TGTGCCAGCAGCTTAGGGTCGGGGGGATTTAGCCCGGATTTCCCAGATACGCAGTATTTT.

This clonotype was observed many times. The rearrangement uses TRBV6-1 and TRBJ1-5, with a tentative D call TRBD1 (5 bases). V was cut by 6 bases and J by 0 bases, with 12 bases left in between. Germline values: CDR1 MNHNS, CDR2 SASEGT. This CDR3 is built from 15 residues. CDR3 in amino acids: CASSRGPLSNQPQHF. CDR3 coding DNA: TGTGCCAGCAGCCGGGGACCGCTTAGCAATCAGCCCCAGCATTTT.

The chain links TRBV9 to TRBJ2-6; 11 nucleotides match TRBD1. This CDR3 region has 17 residues. V was pared by 4 bases and J by 0 bases, with 3 bases of the junction left unmatched. In germline, CDR1 is SGDLS, CDR2 YYNGEE. CDR3 coding DNA: TGTGCCAGCAGCCCAGGACAGGGGGCCTCTGGGGCCAACGTCCTGACTTTC. Translation: CASSPGQGASGANVLTF.

This clonotype turned up a few times. One end of the junction varies from germline; a read error may be responsible. V is TRBV9 and J is TRBJ2-5; no definite D call. Germline V gives CDR1 SGDLS, CDR2 YYNGEE. The CDR3 totals 13 residues. This chain's CDR3 is CASSESGGRTQYF. For the CDR3, the DNA is TGCGCCAGCAGTGAGTCCGGCGGCCGGACCCAGTACTTC. Variable domain in full (rest from reference TRBV9 and TRBJ2-5): DSGVTQTPKHLITATGQRVTLRCSPRSGDLSVYWYQQSLDQGLQFLIQYYNGEERAKGNILERFSAQQFPDLHSELNLSSLELGDSALYFCASSESGGRTQYFGPGTRLLVL.

This clonotype was counted at least ten times. The chain joins TRBV20-1 to TRBJ2-3; D is perhaps TRBD1 (5 bases). Germline lookup yields CDR1 DFQATT and CDR2 SNEGSKA (reference sequence). The CDR3 totals 15 residues. Between the trimmed V and J ends, which lost 0 bases and 2 bases, there was a span of 12 bases. In DNA form, the CDR3 reads TGCAGTGCTAGAGAAGCTGACAGAAACACAGATACGCAGTATTTT. Protein product: CSAREADRNTDTQYF.

This clonotype was seen at least ten times. The gene calls are TRBV5-1 and TRBJ2-7; 9 nucleotides agree with TRBD1. This CDR3 has 15 amino acids. Trimming removed 0 bases from V and 5 bases from J; junction bases left unmatched: 6. Germline V gene sequence: CDR1 SGHRS, CDR2 YFSETQ. CDR3 sequence (DNA): TGCGCCAGCAGCTTGGGCGGGACAGGGACCCACGAGCAGTACTTC. Translating it yields CASSLGGTGTHEQYF.

This clonotype was seen repeatedly, ten times or more. The V and J genes are TRBV12-3 or TRBV12-4 and TRBJ2-7; 9 nucleotides match TRBD2. CDR3 length: 13 amino acids. The ends lost 7 bases at V and 5 bases at J; junction bases unmatched: 6. The CDR3 reads CASIYSGSHEQYF. As DNA, the CDR3 is TGTGCCAGCATTTATAGCGGGAGCCACGAGCAGTACTTC.

This clonotype was counted between two and nine times. The chain couples TRBV10-3 to TRBJ2-3, with unresolved D. The V gene lost 0 bases and the J gene lost 3 bases, with 10 bases spanning the gap. The length of the CDR3 is 15 residues. CDR1 is ENHRY and CDR2 is SYGVKD in the germline V gene. CDR3 in amino acids: CAISESAVGTDTQYF. In DNA, the CDR3 is TGTGCCATCAGTGAGTCCGCCGTGGGAACAGATACGCAGTATTTT.

Ten or more counts support this clonotype. The rearrangement links TRBV3-1 to TRBJ2-7; no firm D call. Germline V CDR1 and CDR2: LGHDT, YNNKEL (reference sequence). The CDR3 contains 13 residues. Trimming removed 1 base from V and 3 bases from J, with 7 bases in between. CDR3 nucleotide sequence: TGTGCCAGCAGCCAAGGCGGCTTCTACGAGCAGTACTTC. Translating it yields CASSQGGFYEQYF.

This clonotype was counted many times. The chain is built from TRBV20-1 and TRBJ1-5; 11 bases map to TRBD1. Germline V gives CDR1 DFQATT, CDR2 SNEGSKA (reference sequence). V was clipped by 8 bases and J by 0 bases; unmatched bases: 21. The CDR3 totals 20 residues. The CDR3 is CSLGQNLRDRGVSSNQPQHF. The CDR3 DNA sequence: TGCAGTCTGGGGCAGAATTTGAGGGACAGGGGGGTTTCTAGCAATCAGCCCCAGCATTTT.

This clonotype has ten or more counts. The chain employs TRBV30 and TRBJ2-1; no clear D. The CDR3 consists of 13 residues. Per the germline V gene, CDR1 is GTSNPN and CDR2 is SVGIG (reference sequence). V lost 1 base to trimming and J lost 6 bases, with 10 bases between them. CDR3 DNA: TGTGCCTGGAGTGCCGGTGTAATCAATGAGCAGTTCTTC. Translation gives CAWSAGVINEQFF. Full variable domain (rest looked up from reference TRBV30 and TRBJ2-1): SQTIHQWPATLVQPVGSPLSLECTVEGTSNPNLYWYRQAAGRGLQLLFYSVGIGQISSEVPQNLSASRPQDRQFILSSKKLLLSDSGFYLCAWSAGVINEQFFGPGTRLTVL.

This clonotype has ten or more counts. This chain joins TRBV7-9 and TRBJ1-2; D might be TRBD1 (5 bases). With 7 bases removed from V and 1 base from J, the gap between germline ends came to 10 bases. This CDR3 comprises 13 residues. Per the germline V gene, CDR1 is SEHNR and CDR2 is FQNEAQ (reference sequence). The DNA for the CDR3 is TGTGCCAGCATGGGGGAGGTTAACTATGGCTACACCTTC. Its translation is CASMGEVNYGYTF. The variable domain in full, completed from reference TRBV7-9 and TRBJ1-2, reads DTGVSQNPRHKITKRGQNVTFRCDPISEHNRLYWYRQTLGQGPEFLTYFQNEAQLEKSRLLSDRFSAERPKGSFSTLEIQRTEQGDSAMYLCASMGEVNYGYTFGSGTRLTVV.

This clonotype has ten or more counts. The chain employs TRBV7-2 and TRBJ2-7; no definite D call. Trimming stripped 5 bases from V and 2 bases from J, with 16 bases between. This CDR3 region has 15 residues. Germline V gene lookup returns CDR1 SGHTA and CDR2 FQGNSA. The CDR3 sequence is CASSVVAGDTYEQYF. In DNA, the CDR3 is TGTGCCAGCAGCGTTGTGGCAGGAGATACCTACGAGCAGTACTTC.

A remark on this clonotype: Given a much more abundant clone one base away, this may be a read error. The chain is built from TRBV27 and TRBJ2-2, with 9 nucleotides matching TRBD1. This CDR3 is built from 16 residues. CDR1 and CDR2 from the germline V gene are MNHEY and SMNVEV (reference sequence). CDR3 bases: TGTGCCAGCAGTTTATGGGGACAGGGTGAAACCGGGGAGCCGTTTTTT. This codes for CASSLWGQGETGEPFF.

This rearrangement joins TRBV4-2 to TRBJ2-5, with D uncertain. The CDR3 is made up of 13 amino acids. V shed 0 bases and J shed 13 bases, with 15 bases lying between them. CDR1 LGHNA and CDR2 YNFKEQ come from the germline V gene. CDR3 protein: CASSQDRAEVAYF. The CDR3 coding sequence is TGTGCCAGCAGCCAAGATAGAGCCGAAGTTGCGTACTTC.

This clonotype was seen a few times. This rearrangement joins TRBV5-4 to TRBJ1-3; D is ambiguous. Germline CDR1 reads SGHNT; CDR2 reads YYREEE (reference sequence). There are 18 residues in the CDR3. Deletions cut 2 bases from V and 0 bases from J, with 18 bases between. The CDR3 DNA reads as TGTGCCAGCAGCTTTGGAGGGTTCCAACAGAACTCTGGAAACACCATATATTTT. This gives the protein CASSFGGFQQNSGNTIYF.

This clonotype was found many times. V usage is TRBV7-3 and J usage is TRBJ1-5; 9 bases are a match to TRBD1. This CDR3 spans 12 amino acids. CDR1 is SGHTA and CDR2 is FQGTGA in the germline V gene. After removal of 11 bases from V and 6 bases from J, the junction contained 5 bases not matched to a gene. In nucleotides, the CDR3 is TGTGCCCGAAGGGACAGGGTTCAGCCCCAGCATTTT. Residues: CARRDRVQPQHF.

The rearrangement uses TRBV12-5 and TRBJ2-2; D uncertain. CDR3 length: 13 amino acids. V was clipped by 2 bases and J by 6 bases, with 7 bases between them. The germline gives CDR1 LGHNT, CDR2 FRNRAP. The CDR3 spells CASGLPPPGELFF. Written as DNA, the CDR3 is TGTGCTAGTGGTTTGCCCCCCCCCGGGGAGCTGTTTTTT.